This T cell receptor (beta chain) was profiled in a study of cytomegalovirus exposure and HLA in healthy donors. The PCR made use of 60 Vbeta and 13 Jbeta primers. Sequencing used immunoSEQ multiplex PCR; TCRdb keeps in-frame clones, though not all of them. The sample shows some 120,000 clones, over 65% of them seen only once. This TCR derives from a man over 45 in good health and CMV-seronegative. Sequencing was carried out using PBMCs.

CDR3 in DNA: TGTGCCAGCACTAACGCACAGGGTGTTAGCTCTGGGGCCAACGTCCTGACTTTC. This codes for CASTNAQGVSSGANVLTF. V is TRBV28 and J is TRBJ2-6; D may be TRBD1 (6 bases). The CDR3 sequence is 18 residues long. V shed 7 bases and J shed 0 bases, with 19 bases lying between them. In germline, CDR1 is MDHEN, CDR2 SYDVKM. Variable domain in full (rest from reference TRBV28 and TRBJ2-6): DVKVTQSSRYLVKRTGEKVFLECVQDMDHENMFWYRQDPGLGLRLIYFSYDVKMKEKGDIPEGYSVSREKKERFSLILESASTNQTSMYLCASTNAQGVSSGANVLTFGAGSRLTVL.